This T cell receptor beta chain was sequenced during a study of stem cell transplantation in POMP-related autoinflammatory disease. Across the study: Before transplant, CD4+ T cells skewed naive and CD8+ proportions were low.

Regarding the study as a whole: Fewer unique TRB V-J gene pairings were identified in patients with PRAID. PRAID patients trended toward lower TRB diversity and higher clonality in all analyzed T-cell subsets.

The protocol was immunoSEQ multiplex PCR, while the TCRdb copy is restricted to in-frame clones and leaves out a portion. Of some 69,000 clones in the sample, roughly 91% were seen once. Details on this clone: Its antigen is currently unknown.

This TCR came from a human patient with POMP-related autoinflammation and immune dysregulation (PRAID). Certain T cells may be donor cells from the graft. The sequences come from CD4+ T cells from PBMCs, collected after stem cell transplantation.

This chain's CDR3 is CASSPQSTGSEQFF. The CDR3 region has the DNA TGTGCCAGCAGCCCTCAATCCACTGGGAGTGAGCAGTTCTTC. The V call is TRBV7-3, the J call TRBJ2-1, with D possibly being TRBD2 (5 bases). CDR1 SGHTA and CDR2 FQGTGA come from the germline V gene. The V and J ends lost 5 bases and 9 bases respectively, with 17 bases between them. The CDR3 has 14 amino acids.